This T cell receptor beta chain is drawn from a study of blood T cell repertoires in COVID-19. Across the whole study: Collection of acute and convalescent COVID-19 samples took place in the United States, Italy and Spain. The analysed material was cDNA or gDNA that came from T cells, B-cell-depleted T cells, or PBMCs.

This clone was seen once. Authors' methods: For nucleated cells, counts were estimated from reference gene primer amplification. Produced via immunoSEQ multiplex PCR; TCRdb's table is partial and in-frame only. The V and J calls and the clone size are those of that table, but D and trimming were determined from the DNA. The sample has around 200,000 clones, 83% seen once. Germline V gene lookup returns CDR1 SGHRS and CDR2 YFSETQ. Trimming removed 6 bases from V and 0 bases from J, with 18 bases in between. This CDR3 spans 17 amino acids. The rearrangement uses TRBV5-1 and TRBJ2-2; D is unresolved. The receptor was derived from a man between 45 and 60 years old with active or convalescent COVID-19. Sequencing was carried out using peripheral blood. CDR3 sequence (DNA): TGCGCCAGCAATCCGGAGCGCAGCCCCGCGAACACCGGGGAGCTGTTTTTT. Amino acid sequence: CASNPERSPANTGELFF.